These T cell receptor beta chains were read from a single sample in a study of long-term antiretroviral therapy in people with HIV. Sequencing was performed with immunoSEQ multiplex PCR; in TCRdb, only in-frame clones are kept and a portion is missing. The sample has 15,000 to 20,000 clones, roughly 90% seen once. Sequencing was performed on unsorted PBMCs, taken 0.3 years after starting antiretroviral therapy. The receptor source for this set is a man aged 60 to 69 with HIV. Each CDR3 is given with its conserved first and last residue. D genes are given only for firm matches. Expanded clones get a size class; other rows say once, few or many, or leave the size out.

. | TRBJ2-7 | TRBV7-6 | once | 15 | TGTGCCAGCAGCTTAGAGGGCTGGCAGGCGGGCGAGCAGTACTTC | CASSLEGWQAGEQYF
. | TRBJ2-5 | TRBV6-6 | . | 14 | TGTGCCAGCAGCCATCCGGGGGTCCAAGAGACCCAGTACTTC | CASSHPGVQETQYF
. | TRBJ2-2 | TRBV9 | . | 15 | TGTGCCAGCAGCCCGATCGGACTGAACACCGGGGAGCTGTTTTTT | CASSPIGLNTGELFF
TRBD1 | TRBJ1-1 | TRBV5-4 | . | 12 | TGTGCCAGCAGCCAGGGGACAGGTTTATCTTTCTTT | CASSQGTGLSFF
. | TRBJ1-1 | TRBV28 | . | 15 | TGTGCCAGCAGGCGCCCCGGGGCGAGTATCACTGAAGCTTTCTTT | CASRRPGASITEAFF
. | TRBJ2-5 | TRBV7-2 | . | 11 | TGTGCCAGCAGCCAATTTGAGACCCAGTACTTC | CASSQFETQYF
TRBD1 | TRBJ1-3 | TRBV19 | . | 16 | TGTGCCAGTAGTATAACGGGCAGGGGGTCTGGAAACACCATATATTTT | CASSITGRGSGNTIYF
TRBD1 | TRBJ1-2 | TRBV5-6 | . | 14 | TGTGCCAGCAGCTTGGCCAGGGGGTCGCTTGGCTACACCTTC | CASSLARGSLGYTF
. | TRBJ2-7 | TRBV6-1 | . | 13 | TGTGCCAGTAGGGGACTCAGCTCCTACGAGCAGTACTTC | CASRGLSSYEQYF
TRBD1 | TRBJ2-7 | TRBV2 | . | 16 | TGTGCCAGCAGTTATGGGTTTCAGGACAGGAACCACGAGCAGTACTTC | CASSYGFQDRNHEQYF
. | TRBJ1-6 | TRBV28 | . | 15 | TGTGCCAGCAGTCCCGTGGGTGTCAATAATTCACCCCTCCACTTT | CASSPVGVNNSPLHF
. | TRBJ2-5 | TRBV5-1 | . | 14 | TGCGCCAGCAGGCAGGGTTCTACCCAAGAGACCCAGTACTTC | CASRQGSTQETQYF
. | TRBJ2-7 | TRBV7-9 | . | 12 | TGTGCCAGCAGTTTCGGGTCCTACGAGCAGTACTTC | CASSFGSYEQYF
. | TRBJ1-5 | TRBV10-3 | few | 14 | TGTGCCATCAGACCCGACAAGATCAATCAGCCCCAGCATTTT | CAIRPDKINQPQHF
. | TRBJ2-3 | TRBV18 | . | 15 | TGTGCCAGCTCACCGGCTAGTGGTAGCACAGATACGCAGTATTTT | CASSPASGSTDTQYF
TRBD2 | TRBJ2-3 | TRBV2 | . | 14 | TGTGCCAGCAATTTAGCGGGGGCCCCAGATACGCAGTATTTT | CASNLAGAPDTQYF
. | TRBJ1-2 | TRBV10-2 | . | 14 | TGCGCCAGCAGTGAGTATCACCGCTCGTATGGCTACACCTTC | CASSEYHRSYGYTF
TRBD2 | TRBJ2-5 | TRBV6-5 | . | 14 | TGTGCCAGCAGTTGGACTAGGCCACAAGAGACCCAGTACTTC | CASSWTRPQETQYF
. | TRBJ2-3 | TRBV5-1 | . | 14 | TGCGCCAGCAGCTCAGGGATTGGTACAGATACGCAGTATTTT | CASSSGIGTDTQYF
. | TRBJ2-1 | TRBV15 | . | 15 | TGTGCCACCAGCAGAGTAACAGGGACTCGTAATGAGCAGTTCTTC | CATSRVTGTRNEQFF
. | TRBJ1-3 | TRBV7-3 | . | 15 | TGTGCCAGCAGCTTCACAGGGAACTCTGGAAACACCATATATTTT | CASSFTGNSGNTIYF
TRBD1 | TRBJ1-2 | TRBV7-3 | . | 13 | TGTGCCAGCAGCGCGGGACAGAACTATGGCTACACCTTC | CASSAGQNYGYTF
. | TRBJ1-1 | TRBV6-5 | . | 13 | TGTGCCAGCCAAGGGACGCAGAGGACTGAAGCTTTCTTT | CASQGTQRTEAFF
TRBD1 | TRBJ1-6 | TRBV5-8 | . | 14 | TGTGCCAGCAGCACCGGACAGGGAGATTCACCCCTCCACTTT | CASSTGQGDSPLHF
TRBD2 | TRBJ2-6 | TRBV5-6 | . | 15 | TGTGCCAGCAGCTTGCGGGGGGCTGGGGCCAACGTCCTGACTTTC | CASSLRGAGANVLTF
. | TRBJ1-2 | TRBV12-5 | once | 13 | TGTGCTAGTGGTGCGGACGGTGGGTATGGCTACACCTTC | CASGADGGYGYTF
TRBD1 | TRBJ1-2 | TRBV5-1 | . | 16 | TGCGCCAGCAGCTCGGACAGGGGCCCATCTACTAATGGCTACACCTTC | CASSSDRGPSTNGYTF
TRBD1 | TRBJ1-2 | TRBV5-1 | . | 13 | TGCGCCAGCAGCTTACAGGGGGCGAATGGCTACACCTTC | CASSLQGANGYTF
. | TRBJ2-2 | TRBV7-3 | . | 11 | TGTGCCAGCAGCTTATCCGGGGAGCTGTTTTTT | CASSLSGELFF
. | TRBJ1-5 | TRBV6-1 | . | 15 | TGTGCCAGCATCCCACAGGGATTCGGCAATCAGCCCCAGCATTTT | CASIPQGFGNQPQHF
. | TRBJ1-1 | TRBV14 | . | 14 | TGTGCCAGCAGCCGACAGAGTGTGGGCACTGAAGCTTTCTTT | CASSRQSVGTEAFF
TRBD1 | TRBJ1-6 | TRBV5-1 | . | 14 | TGCGCCAGCAGCTTACGGACAGGGGAGTCACCCCTCCACTTT | CASSLRTGESPLHF
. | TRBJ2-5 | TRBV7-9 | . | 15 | TGTGCCAGCAACCTACTAGGGGGGGACCAAGAGACCCAGTACTTC | CASNLLGGDQETQYF
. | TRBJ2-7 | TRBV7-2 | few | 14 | TGTGCCAGCAGCTTGGTGACGGGTGACTACGAGCAGTACTTC | CASSLVTGDYEQYF
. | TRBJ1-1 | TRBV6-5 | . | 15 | TGTGCCAGCAGTCCCACCGGGACGACGAACACTGAAGCTTTCTTT | CASSPTGTTNTEAFF
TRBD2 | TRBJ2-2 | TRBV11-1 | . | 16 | TGTGCCAGCAGCTTTGGTAGCGGGAGTAGAACCGGGGAGCTGTTTTTT | CASSFGSGSRTGELFF
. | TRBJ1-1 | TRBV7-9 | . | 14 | TGTGCCAGCAGCAGCTGGGGGGGAAACACTGAAGCTTTCTTT | CASSSWGGNTEAFF
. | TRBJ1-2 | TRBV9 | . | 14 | TGTGCCAGCAGCGACGGGGGACTGAACTATGGCTACACCTTC | CASSDGGLNYGYTF
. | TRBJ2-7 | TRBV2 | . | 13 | TGTGCCAGCAGTGACAGGGTCCGTGTCGAGCAGTACTTC | CASSDRVRVEQYF
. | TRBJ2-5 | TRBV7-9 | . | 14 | TGTGCCAGCAGCTTAGTGCCAGGGCAAGAGACCCAGTACTTC | CASSLVPGQETQYF
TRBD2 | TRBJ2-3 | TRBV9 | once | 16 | TGTGCCAGCAGCCCAACGGGACTAGCGGGCTCAGATACGCAGTATTTT | CASSPTGLAGSDTQYF
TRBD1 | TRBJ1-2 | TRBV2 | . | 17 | TGTGCCAGCAGGCCTCGGACAGGGGGCAGAGCTAACTATGGCTACACCTTC | CASRPRTGGRANYGYTF
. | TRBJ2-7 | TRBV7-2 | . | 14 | TGTGCCAGCAGCTTAGGAGTCGATTCCTACGAGCAGTACTTC | CASSLGVDSYEQYF
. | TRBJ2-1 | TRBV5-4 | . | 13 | TGTGCCAGCAGCCCACGTGGAGGTGGTGAGCAGTTCTTC | CASSPRGGGEQFF
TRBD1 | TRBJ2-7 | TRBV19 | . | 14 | TGTGCCAGTAGAATGGACAGGAGCTCCTACGAGCAGTACTTC | CASRMDRSSYEQYF
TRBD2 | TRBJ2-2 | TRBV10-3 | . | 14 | TGTGCCATCAGTCGGGACTACCAAACCGGGGAGCTGTTTTTT | CAISRDYQTGELFF
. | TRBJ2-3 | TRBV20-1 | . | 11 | TGCAGTCAAATAAACGCAGATACGCAGTATTTT | CSQINADTQYF
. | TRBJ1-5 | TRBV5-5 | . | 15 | TGTGCCAGCACGCGGGGGGGCCCGGAGGATCAGCCCCAGCATTTT | CASTRGGPEDQPQHF
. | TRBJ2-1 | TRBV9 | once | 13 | TGTGCCAGCAGCCCGTATGAGGACAATGAGCAGTTCTTC | CASSPYEDNEQFF
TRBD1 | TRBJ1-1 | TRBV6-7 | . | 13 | TGTGCCAGCATCGCGGACAGGCACGGCGAAGCTTTCTTT | CASIADRHGEAFF
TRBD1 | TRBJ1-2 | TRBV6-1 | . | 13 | TGTGCCTGCCAACAGGGGCTTCTGGATACCTACACCTTC | CACQQGLLDTYTF
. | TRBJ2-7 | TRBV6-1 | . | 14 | TGTGCCAGCAGTGAAGCATCGCGGCATTACGAGCAGTACTTC | CASSEASRHYEQYF
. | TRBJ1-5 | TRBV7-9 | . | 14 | TGTGCCAGCAGCTTATGGGGGGGGGATCAGCCCCAGCATTTT | CASSLWGGDQPQHF
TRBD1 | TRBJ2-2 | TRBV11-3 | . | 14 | TGTGCCAGCAGTCCCGGGACAGACACCGGGGAGCTGTTTTTT | CASSPGTDTGELFF
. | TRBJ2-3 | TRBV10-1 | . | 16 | TGCGCCAGCAGTGAGTCGATGGGACTCTCTCGTGATACGCAGTATTTT | CASSESMGLSRDTQYF